The rows below give T cell receptor beta chains drawn from one sample of a study of regulatory T cells in long-lasting Graves disease. TCRdb re-analysed the multiplex PCR reads in MiXCR, keeping a single row per CDR3 protein. The table includes about 540,000 distinct CDR3 sequences, about 13% detected once. This sample also belongs to another study, concerning T cells in Graves' hyperthyroidism and ophthalmopathy.

The sample in question was peripheral blood mononuclear cells (PBMCs), obtained at new diagnosis, from a patient treated with antithyroid drugs. The receptor source for this set is a man aged 25-45 years with Graves disease. CDR3s include the opening cysteine and the closing phenylalanine or tryptophan. Fields, in order: V gene, J gene, D gene, clone size, CDR3 protein, CDR3 DNA. The D gene is left open where the match is weak. Clone size is given for some rows only: seen once, a few or many times, or a class if the clone is expanded.

V gene: TRBV14; J gene: TRBJ1-1; D gene: .; clone size: many; CDR3 protein: CASSQDYRDYTEAFF; CDR3 DNA: TGTGCCAGCAGCCAAGACTACCGGGACTACACTGAAGCTTTCTTT
V gene: TRBV19; J gene: TRBJ1-5; D gene: TRBD1; clone size: many; CDR3 protein: CASSSSGQGSQPQHF; CDR3 DNA: TGTGCCAGTAGTTCCTCCGGACAGGGGTCTCAGCCCCAGCATTTT
V gene: TRBV5-1; J gene: TRBJ1-4; D gene: .; clone size: few; CDR3 protein: CASSLGTGGGNEKLFF; CDR3 DNA: TGCGCCAGCAGCTTGGGAACCGGGGGAGGGAATGAAAAACTGTTTTTT
V gene: TRBV5-1; J gene: TRBJ2-7; D gene: TRBD2; clone size: many; CDR3 protein: CASSLGSSGRARNEQYF; CDR3 DNA: TGCGCCAGCAGCTTGGGGTCTAGCGGGAGGGCGAGGAACGAGCAGTACTTC
V gene: TRBV7-8; J gene: TRBJ2-3; D gene: .; clone size: .; CDR3 protein: CASSQERGTDTQYF; CDR3 DNA: TGTGCCAGCAGCCAGGAACGAGGGACAGATACGCAGTATTTT
V gene: TRBV7-2; J gene: TRBJ2-7; D gene: .; clone size: .; CDR3 protein: CASSPRQAIYEQYF; CDR3 DNA: TGTGCCAGCAGCCCCCGACAGGCCATCTACGAGCAGTACTTC
V gene: TRBV12-5; J gene: TRBJ2-1; D gene: .; clone size: few; CDR3 protein: CASGLVIGGRNYNEQFF; CDR3 DNA: TGTGCTAGTGGTTTGGTAATAGGAGGGAGGAACTACAATGAGCAGTTCTTC
V gene: TRBV27; J gene: TRBJ2-3; D gene: TRBD2; clone size: .; CDR3 protein: CASSLIGPAGVPDTQYF; CDR3 DNA: TGTGCCAGCAGTTTAATCGGGCCAGCGGGAGTACCAGATACGCAGTATTTT
V gene: TRBV5-6; J gene: TRBJ2-7; D gene: .; clone size: many; CDR3 protein: CASSWGLTLYEQYF; CDR3 DNA: TGTGCCAGCAGCTGGGGATTGACATTATACGAGCAGTACTTC
V gene: TRBV27; J gene: TRBJ2-2; D gene: .; clone size: many; CDR3 protein: CASSPGDYTGELFF; CDR3 DNA: TGTGCCAGCAGCCCCGGGGATTATACCGGGGAGCTGTTTTTT
V gene: TRBV6-9; J gene: TRBJ1-1; D gene: .; clone size: many; CDR3 protein: CASSYPQGGTEAFF; CDR3 DNA: TGTGCCAGCAGTTACCCGCAGGGTGGCACTGAAGCTTTCTTT
V gene: TRBV6-1; J gene: TRBJ2-4; D gene: TRBD1; clone size: few; CDR3 protein: CASSRGQENIQYF; CDR3 DNA: TGTGCCAGCAGTCGGGGACAGGAAAACATTCAGTACTTC
V gene: TRBV7-9; J gene: TRBJ1-2; D gene: .; clone size: many; CDR3 protein: CASSPGTPGRDGYTF; CDR3 DNA: TGTGCCAGCAGCCCCGGGACACCCGGTCGCGATGGCTACACCTTC
V gene: TRBV27; J gene: TRBJ2-2; D gene: .; clone size: many; CDR3 protein: CASSHLGAPGELFF; CDR3 DNA: TGTGCCAGCAGCCACCTGGGGGCTCCCGGGGAGCTGTTTTTT